Presented here are 3 T cell receptor beta chains from one specimen sequenced in a study of patients and donors after allogeneic stem cell transplantation. TCRdb reprocessed the RT-PCR reads with MiXCR, giving one entry per CDR3 protein. The sample includes approximately 160,000 distinct CDR3 sequences, 24% of them seen just once. What was sequenced was blood, either unsorted or a sorted T cell fraction (not recorded which). All receptors derive from a human donor who was either an allogeneic HSCT recipient or a stem cell or donor lymphocyte infusion donor (not recorded which). It is not recorded whose cells these are; they may come from a transplant donor.

The genes are TRBV5-1 and TRBJ1-6; D is unresolved. Trimming shortened V by 4 bases and J by 8 bases, and 7 bases separated the two germline ends. The CDR3 totals 12 residues. Germline CDR1 reads SGHRS; CDR2 reads YFSETQ. CDR3 sequence reads: CASSPGDSPLHF. As DNA, the CDR3 is TGCGCCAGCAGCCCTGGAGATTCACCCCTCCACTTT.

In the case of this clonotype: It is likely a read error, because the conserved phenylalanine at the end of the CDR3 is missing. J is TRBJ1-4 and V is TRBV5-1, with D uncertain. The CDR3 has 17 residues. Germline V lookup: CDR1 SGHRS, CDR2 YFSETQ. Trimming cost V 3 bases and J 0 bases, with 15 bases left between them. In DNA, the CDR3 is TGCGCCAGCAGCTCGGCAACAGTGCGGGCAACTAATGAAAAACTGTTTTTG. Translated, it gives CASSSATVRATNEKLFL.

V usage is TRBV4-1 and J usage is TRBJ1-1; D gene ambiguous. The CDR3 is made up of 14 amino acids. V shed 0 bases and J shed 5 bases, with 10 bases lying between them. Germline-derived CDR1 and CDR2 are MGHRA and YSYEKL. The CDR3 sequence is CASSQDSTLTEAFF. CDR3 nucleotide sequence: TGCGCCAGCAGCCAAGATAGCACGCTAACTGAAGCTTTCTTT.